These 8 T cell receptor beta chains were sequenced from one sample in a study of Tregs in tolerant kidney transplant recipients. The nonmyeloablative bone marrow transplants came from related graft donors, with transient mixed chimerism. Generated by immunoSEQ multiplex PCR, the TCRdb table keeps only in-frame clones and is missing some. This listing includes about 6,300 clones. Material: CD4+ T cells from blood (PBMCs), obtained 6 months after the transplant. Source of these receptors: a human patient who received a combined kidney and bone marrow transplant. Among the T cells, some may be from the graft donor.

The CDR3 loop is CASSLVGTVQETQYF. The CDR3 bases that were read are TGTGCCAGCAGCTTAGTAGGGACAGTTCAAGAGACC. This chain connects TRBV11-2 to TRBJ2-5; 7 bases fit TRBD1. The CDR3 end lies 3 residues beyond the end of the read and is filled in from the germline J gene. This CDR3 region has 15 residues. Germline values: CDR1 SGHAT, CDR2 FQNNGV. Germline trimming cut 1 base from V and 2 bases from J; bases unmatched to any gene: 4.

About this clone itself: The read stops 3 residues short of the end of the CDR3; the missing end is completed from the germline J gene. The chain links TRBV5-1 to TRBJ2-5, with TRBD2 identical over 13 bases. Germline trimming cut 2 bases from V and 1 base from J; bases unmatched to any gene: 5. The CDR3 runs 17 residues. Germline lookup yields CDR1 SGHRS and CDR2 YFSETQ. CDR3 sequence: CASSLLAGGPFQETQYF. The sequenced part of the CDR3 DNA is TGCGCCAGCAGCTTACTAGCGGGAGGGCCTTTCCAAGAGACC.

In the case of this clone: The sequenced fragment ends 3 residues before the CDR3 boundary, so the rest is inferred from the germline J gene. The chain recombines TRBV14 with TRBJ1-1; 10 bases map to TRBD1. Germline lookup yields CDR1 SGHDN and CDR2 FVKESK. J gave up 5 bases and V 5 bases, and 11 bases lay outside the gene matches. The length of the CDR3 is 16 residues. CDR3 in amino acids: CASSTSFGQGGTEAFF. CDR3 DNA, as far as it was read: TGTGCCAGCAGCACTTCATTCGGACAGGGGGGGACTGAA. Together with reference TRBV14 and TRBJ1-1, the CDR3 gives the full variable domain: EAGVTQFPSHSVIEKGQTVTLRCDPISGHDNLYWYRRVMGKEIKFLLHFVKESKQDESGMPNNRFLAERTGGTYSTLKVQPAELEDSGVYFCASSTSFGQGGTEAFFGQGTRLTVV.

A note on this clone: Sequencing ends 3 residues short of the CDR3 end; the germline J gene provides the rest. The chain is built from TRBV10-3 and TRBJ2-7; the D gene is possibly TRBD2 (5 bases). The germline V gene encodes CDR1 ENHRY and CDR2 SYGVKD. Trimming took 10 bases from V and 6 from J, leaving 16 bases between them. There are 12 residues in the CDR3. The CDR3 is CATSTGDSEQYF. The sequenced part of the CDR3 DNA is TGTGCCACCTCAACCGGGGATTCCGAG.

Comments on this clone: The read stops 3 residues short of the end of the CDR3; the missing end is completed from the germline J gene. The genes are TRBV19 and TRBJ1-4; 7 positions match TRBD1. V lost 6 bases, J lost 1 base, and 5 bases stayed unmatched. CDR1 is LNHDA, CDR2 SQIVND, per germline (reference sequence). This CDR3 has 15 amino acids. CDR3 DNA (partial): TGTGCCAGTAGAAAACAGGGGCTAACTAATGAAAAA. It specifies CASRKQGLTNEK. The complete CDR3 sequence is CASRKQGLTNEKLFF.

For this clone: The CDR3 end falls 3 residues outside the read, so it is completed with the germline J gene. The chain carries TRBV20-1 and TRBJ1-6; TRBD1 matches at 10 bases. Germline CDR1 reads DFQATT; CDR2 reads SNEGSKA (reference sequence). The CDR3 loop spans 16 amino acids. Trimming removed 1 base from V and 4 bases from J; junction bases left unmatched: 4. Incomplete CDR3 DNA: TGCAGTGCTAGAGTTAGGGGACAGGGGTATAATTCACCC. Protein sequence: CSARVRGQGYNSP. The CDR3 in its entirety is CSARVRGQGYNSPLHF.

With regard to this clone: The read ends 3 residues before the CDR3 terminus; that terminus is restored from the germline J gene. This sequence joins TRBV5-5 and TRBJ2-7; tentative D call: TRBD1 (6 bases). CDR1 SGHKS and CDR2 YYEKEE come from the germline V gene (reference sequence). The ends were cut back, 3 bases at V and 4 bases at J, with 17 bases in the middle. The CDR3 runs to 15 residues. The sequenced part of the CDR3 DNA is TGTGCCAGCAGCTGGCGCAGGGGTCCCCCTTACGAG. Its protein is CASSWRRGPPYE. The complete CDR3 protein is CASSWRRGPPYEQYF.

Of note for this clone: Read coverage stops 3 residues before the CDR3 terminus; the germline J gene supplies the remainder. The chain uses TRBV18 and TRBJ2-2, with TRBD2 identical over 13 bases. The CDR3 sequence is 17 residues long. The V and J ends lost 4 bases and 4 bases, in that order; junction bases with no gene match: 6. The V gene's germline CDR1 is KGHSH and CDR2 LQKENI. The CDR3 loop reads CASSLIGLAGVTGELFF. The covered CDR3 bases are TGTGCCAGCTCACTAATCGGACTAGCGGGAGTCACCGGGGAG.